The present T cell receptor beta chain was sequenced within a study of blood T cell repertoires in COVID-19 (dated by TCRdb to the early 2020s). About the study as a whole: The collaborator samples originated in the United States, Italy and Spain and spanned the acute and convalescent phases of COVID-19. The material from the prospective study consisted of cDNA or gDNA derived from T cells, B-cell-depleted T cells, or PBMCs. The dataset comprised deeply sampled blood TCRbeta repertoires from subjects exposed to, actively infected with, or recovered from COVID-19. The repertoires were released in a freely available public database meant as a resource for research on the immune response to SARS-CoV-2. Samples came from the ongoing ImmuneRACE study (first 160 participants) plus 1,254 subjects from 6 global collaborators. The sample metadata nearly always contained a de-identified subject ID, COVID-19 status, age in years and sex. Where available, HLA class I and class II types were obtained from metadata supplied by the sample provider rather than from assay-based typing.

The immunoSEQ Assay, a bias-controlled multiplex PCR, was used to amplify TCRbeta CDR3 regions from genomic DNA. The authors' pipeline ran thus. The number of nucleated cells in each sample was estimated by amplification of reference gene primers within the assay. To quantify the absolute abundance of each unique TCRbeta CDR3 rearrangement, sequence reads were collapsed and filtered. For each sample, productive Simpson clonality was calculated as the square root of Simpson's diversity index across productive rearrangements. TCRdb took this table from immuneACCESS and kept in-frame rearrangements with V and J called. Such tables lack part of the clones; where checked against another copy, unresolved V genes explain under half of the gap, and the rest is unexplained. The V and J calls and clone size come from that table; D and trimming were worked out from the DNA. For this sample there are over 200,000 clones; more than 70% appear just once. The top ten clones comprise just over 8.5% of the sample.

From the germline V gene, CDR1 is SGHTA and CDR2 is FQGTGA. Trimming removed 5 bases from V and 2 bases from J; the gene matches leave 3 bases unexplained. The CDR3 numbers 15 residues from cysteine through phenylalanine. Only the CDR3 DNA is retained, 45 bases long and in frame from the first base. Worth noting for this clone: There is no known antigen for this receptor. Qualities for individual bases were not recorded, and no much larger clone is one base off.

Whole blood was collected in K2EDTA tubes by collaborating institutions according to the institutions' own protocols. Collaborator samples were shipped for TCRbeta analysis as frozen whole blood, isolated PBMCs, or DNA extracted from either sample type. What the study reported, not specific to this receptor: How much clinical and demographic metadata was included differed by source and by participant, and the metadata was provided uncurated.

The chain is encoded by TRBV7-3 joined to TRBJ2-1, and 10 junctional nucleotides match TRBD1. The TCR was taken from a middle-aged man with active or convalescent COVID-19. Material for sequencing was peripheral blood. At the DNA level, the sequence is TGTGCCAGCAGCGTCGGACAGGGGGCCTACAATGAGCAGTTCTTC. This translates into CASSVGQGAYNEQFF. The CDR3 plus the reference TRBV7-3 and TRBJ2-1 genes for the other parts give the full variable domain: GAGVSQTPSNKVTEKGKYVELRCDPISGHTALYWYRQSLGQGPEFLIYFQGTGAADDSGLPNDRFFAVRPEGSVSTLKIQRTERGDSAVYLCASSVGQGAYNEQFFGPGTRLTVL.